A single T cell receptor beta chain is shown here with its context. Its antigen is unidentified. Nobody among the patients had been given any treatment before thyroid surgery. This sample was included in a study of metastatic and nonmetastatic thyroid tumors. About the study: For malignant and benign thyroid patients, tumor or nodule tissue and blood were the sources whose repertoires were compared.

V dropped 3 bases and J dropped 5 bases, with 17 bases sitting between them. The CDR3 consists of 15 residues. Germline V gene lookup returns CDR1 SGHTA and CDR2 FQGNSA. Study-wide results and limits: According to reports, the diversity of TCR beta was significantly higher in malignant thyroid tumors than in benign nodules, and this held in both blood and tumor samples.

In the study's own analysis: CDR3 was compared across clinicopathological groups, and the resulting differences were used to build a distant-metastasis classifier for papillary thyroid cancer. TCRdb redid the clone calls on the PCR reads using MiXCR. It is TCRdb's table, rather than the study itself, that gives the V and J calls and clone size. Seen here are 10,000 to 15,000 clones, 28% observed once, and the top ten hold 12%. The TCR comes from a female donor with papillary thyroid cancer or a benign thyroid nodule (not recorded which). Some clones in this sample may be carry-over from other donors' samples. This chain links TRBV7-2 with TRBJ2-7; D tentatively fits TRBD1 or TRBD2 (7 bases each). Material: tumor tissue. The CDR3 DNA sequence: TGTGCCAGCAGCTTGCAGGGGGGAGGGTCCCACGAGCAGTACTTC. The encoded protein is CASSLQGGGSHEQYF. The full variable domain, completed using reference TRBV7-2 and TRBJ2-7, is GAGVSQSPSNKVTEKGKDVELRCDPISGHTALYWYRQSLGQGLEFLIYFQGNSAPDKSGLPSDRFSAERTGGSVSTLTIQRTQQEDSAVYLCASSLQGGGSHEQYFGPGTRLTVT.